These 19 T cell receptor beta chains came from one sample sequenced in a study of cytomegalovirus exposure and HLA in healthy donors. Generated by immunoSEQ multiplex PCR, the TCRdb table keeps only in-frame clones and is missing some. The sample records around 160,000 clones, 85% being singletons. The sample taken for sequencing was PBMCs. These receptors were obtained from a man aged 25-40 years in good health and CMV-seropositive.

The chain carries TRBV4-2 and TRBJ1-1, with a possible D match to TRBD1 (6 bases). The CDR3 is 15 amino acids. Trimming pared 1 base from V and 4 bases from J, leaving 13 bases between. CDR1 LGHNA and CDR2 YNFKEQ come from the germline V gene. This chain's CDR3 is CASSQVGQSFTEAFF. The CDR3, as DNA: TGTGCCAGCAGCCAAGTGGGACAAAGTTTCACTGAAGCTTTCTTT.

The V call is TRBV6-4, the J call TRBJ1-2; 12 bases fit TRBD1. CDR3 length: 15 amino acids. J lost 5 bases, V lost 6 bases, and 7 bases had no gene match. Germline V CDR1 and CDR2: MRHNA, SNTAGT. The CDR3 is CASRGGQGARYGYTF. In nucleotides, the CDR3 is TGTGCCAGCAGAGGGGGACAGGGGGCGCGGTATGGCTACACCTTC.

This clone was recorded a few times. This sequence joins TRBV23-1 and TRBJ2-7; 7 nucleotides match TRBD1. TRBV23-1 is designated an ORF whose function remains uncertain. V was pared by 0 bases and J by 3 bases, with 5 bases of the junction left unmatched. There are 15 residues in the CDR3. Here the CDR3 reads CASSQSQGTSYEQYF. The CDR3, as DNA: TGCGCCAGCAGTCAATCACAGGGGACAAGCTACGAGCAGTACTTC.

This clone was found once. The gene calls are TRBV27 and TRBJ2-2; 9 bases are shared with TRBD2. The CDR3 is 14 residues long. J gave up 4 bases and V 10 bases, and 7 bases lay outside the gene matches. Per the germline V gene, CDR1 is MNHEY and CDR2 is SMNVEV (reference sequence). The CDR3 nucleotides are TGTGCCACCGCGGGGGGGCCCGGCACCGGGGAGCTGTTTTTT. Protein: CATAGGPGTGELFF.

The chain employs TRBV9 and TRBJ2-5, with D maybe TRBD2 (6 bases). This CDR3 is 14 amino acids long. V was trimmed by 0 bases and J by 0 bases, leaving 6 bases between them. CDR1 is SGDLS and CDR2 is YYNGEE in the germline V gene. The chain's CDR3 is CASSVGTNQETQYF. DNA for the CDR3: TGTGCCAGCAGCGTAGGGACTAACCAAGAGACCCAGTACTTC.

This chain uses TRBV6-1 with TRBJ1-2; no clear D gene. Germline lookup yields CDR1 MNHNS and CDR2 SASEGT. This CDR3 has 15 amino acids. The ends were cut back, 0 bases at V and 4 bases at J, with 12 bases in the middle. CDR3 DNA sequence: TGTGCCAGCAGTGAAGCGACCAGGCCCCTCTATGGCTACACCTTC. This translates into CASSEATRPLYGYTF.

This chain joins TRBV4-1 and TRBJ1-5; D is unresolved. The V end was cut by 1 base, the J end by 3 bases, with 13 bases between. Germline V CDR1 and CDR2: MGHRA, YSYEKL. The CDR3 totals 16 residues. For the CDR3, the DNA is TGCGCCAGCAGCCAAGCCAGACTTCCCCTCAATCAGCCCCAGCATTTT. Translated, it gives CASSQARLPLNQPQHF.

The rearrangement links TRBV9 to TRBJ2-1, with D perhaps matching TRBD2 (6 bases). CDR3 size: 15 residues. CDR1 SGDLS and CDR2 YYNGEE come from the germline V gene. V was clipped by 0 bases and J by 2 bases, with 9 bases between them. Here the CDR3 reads CASSVVGGPYNEQFF. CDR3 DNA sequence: TGTGCCAGCAGCGTAGTGGGGGGTCCCTACAATGAGCAGTTCTTC. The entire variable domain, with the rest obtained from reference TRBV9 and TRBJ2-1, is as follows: DSGVTQTPKHLITATGQRVTLRCSPRSGDLSVYWYQQSLDQGLQFLIQYYNGEERAKGNILERFSAQQFPDLHSELNLSSLELGDSALYFCASSVVGGPYNEQFFGPGTRLTVL.

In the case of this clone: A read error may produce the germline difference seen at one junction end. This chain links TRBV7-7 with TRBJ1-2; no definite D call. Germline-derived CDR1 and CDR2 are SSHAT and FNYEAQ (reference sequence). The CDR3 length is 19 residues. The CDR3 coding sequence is TGTGCTAGCAGCTTAAGAAGGAAACGTGAGGAGGTTTCTAACTATGGCTACACCTTC. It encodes CASSLRRKREEVSNYGYTF.

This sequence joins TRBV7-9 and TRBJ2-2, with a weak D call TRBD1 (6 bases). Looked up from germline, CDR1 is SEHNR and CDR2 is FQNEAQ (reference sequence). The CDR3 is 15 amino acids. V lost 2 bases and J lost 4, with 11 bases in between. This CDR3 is CASSLTGKITGELFF. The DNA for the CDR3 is TGTGCCAGCAGCTTAACAGGGAAGATCACCGGGGAGCTGTTTTTT.

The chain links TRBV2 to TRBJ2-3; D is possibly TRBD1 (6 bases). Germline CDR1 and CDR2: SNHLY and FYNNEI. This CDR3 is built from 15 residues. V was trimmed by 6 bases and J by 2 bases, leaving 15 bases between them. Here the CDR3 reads CASRERQEPTDTQYF. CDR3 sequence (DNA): TGTGCCAGCAGAGAGCGACAGGAGCCCACAGATACGCAGTATTTT.

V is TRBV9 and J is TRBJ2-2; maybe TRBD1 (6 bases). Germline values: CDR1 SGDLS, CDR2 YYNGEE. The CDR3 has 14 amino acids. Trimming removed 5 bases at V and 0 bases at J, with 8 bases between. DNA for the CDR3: TGTGCCAGCAGGGGGACACCGAACACCGGGGAGCTGTTTTTT. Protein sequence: CASRGTPNTGELFF.

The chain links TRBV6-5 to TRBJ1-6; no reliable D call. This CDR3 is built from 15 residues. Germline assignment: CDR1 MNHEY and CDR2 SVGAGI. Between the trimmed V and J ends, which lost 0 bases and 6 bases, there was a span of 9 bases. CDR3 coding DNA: TGTGCCAGCAGTTACTCGGGAGGGCCTAATTCACCCCTCCACTTT. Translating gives CASSYSGGPNSPLHF.

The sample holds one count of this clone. CDR3 in amino acids: CASSVGGEGYEQYF. CDR3 bases: TGTGCCAGCAGCGTAGGAGGGGAGGGCTACGAGCAGTACTTC. The chain is built from TRBV9 and TRBJ2-7; 7 bases agree with TRBD2. Germline V CDR1 and CDR2: SGDLS, YYNGEE. The CDR3 loop spans 14 amino acids. The trim removed 0 bases at V and 3 bases at J, leaving 3 bases unmatched.

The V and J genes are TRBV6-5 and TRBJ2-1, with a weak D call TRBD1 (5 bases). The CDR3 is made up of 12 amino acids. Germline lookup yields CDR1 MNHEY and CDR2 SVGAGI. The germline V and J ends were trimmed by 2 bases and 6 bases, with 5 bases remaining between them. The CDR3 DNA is TGTGCCAGCAGTTACGACAGCAATGAGCAGTTCTTC. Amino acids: CASSYDSNEQFF.

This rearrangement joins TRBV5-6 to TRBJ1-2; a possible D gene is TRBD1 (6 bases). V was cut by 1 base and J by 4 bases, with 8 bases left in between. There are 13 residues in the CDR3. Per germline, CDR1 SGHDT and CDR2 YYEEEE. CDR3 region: CASSLRGFYGYTF. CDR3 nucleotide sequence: TGTGCCAGCAGCTTGAGGGGGTTCTATGGCTACACCTTC.

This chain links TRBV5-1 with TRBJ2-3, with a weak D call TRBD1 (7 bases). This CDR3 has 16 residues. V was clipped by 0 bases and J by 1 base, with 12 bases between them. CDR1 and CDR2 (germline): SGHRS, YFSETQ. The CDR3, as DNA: TGCGCCAGCAGCTTGGGGGTCAGGGGGGGCACAGATACGCAGTATTTT. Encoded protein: CASSLGVRGGTDTQYF. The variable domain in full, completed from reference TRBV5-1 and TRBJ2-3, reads KAGVTQTPRYLIKTRGQQVTLSCSPISGHRSVSWYQQTPGQGLQFLFEYFSETQRNKGNFPGRFSGRQFSNSRSEMNVSTLELGDSALYLCASSLGVRGGTDTQYFGPGTRLTVL.

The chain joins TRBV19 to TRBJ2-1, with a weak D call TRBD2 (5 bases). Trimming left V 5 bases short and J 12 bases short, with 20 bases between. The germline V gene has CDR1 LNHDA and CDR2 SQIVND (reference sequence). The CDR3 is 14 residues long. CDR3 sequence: CASSPSPRALGQFF. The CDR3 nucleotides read TGTGCCAGTAGTCCTAGCCCGCGAGCCCTAGGGCAGTTCTTC.

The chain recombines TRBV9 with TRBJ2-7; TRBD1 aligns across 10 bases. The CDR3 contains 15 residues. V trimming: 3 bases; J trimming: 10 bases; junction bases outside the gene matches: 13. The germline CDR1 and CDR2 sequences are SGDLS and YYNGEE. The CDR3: CASSDRTGGSAAQYF. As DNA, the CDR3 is TGTGCCAGCAGCGATCGGACAGGGGGATCCGCGGCCCAGTACTTC. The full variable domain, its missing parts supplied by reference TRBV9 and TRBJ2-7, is DSGVTQTPKHLITATGQRVTLRCSPRSGDLSVYWYQQSLDQGLQFLIQYYNGEERAKGNILERFSAQQFPDLHSELNLSSLELGDSALYFCASSDRTGGSAAQYFGPGTRLTVT.